One sample yielded the 10 T cell receptor beta chains listed below, sequenced in a study of OX40 agonist ivuxolimab in advanced cancers. Libraries were prepared by immunoSEQ multiplex PCR; TCRdb keeps only in-frame clonotypes and omits some of them. The top ten clones hold 14% to 15% of a sample with 30,000 to 35,000 clones, more than 60% of them seen once. The sequencing used CD4+ or CD8+ T cells sorted from blood, collected in a trial of the OX40 agonist ivuxolimab. These receptors were collected from an adult with an advanced solid tumor such as melanoma, head and neck, liver or kidney cancer.

J is TRBJ2-7 and V is TRBV28; the match to TRBD1 covers 11 bases. The CDR3 spans 16 residues. Per germline, CDR1 MDHEN and CDR2 SYDVKM. Trimming removed 5 bases from V and 2 bases from J; junction bases left unmatched: 8. DNA for the CDR3: TGTGCCAGCAGTAAAGGGACAGGGGGTAGCACCTACGAGCAGTACTTC. Amino acid sequence: CASSKGTGGSTYEQYF.

This clone was seen more than once but under ten times. The chain links TRBV2 to TRBJ2-7; D is perhaps TRBD1 (6 bases). CDR3 length equals 12 residues. In germline, CDR1 is SNHLY, CDR2 FYNNEI. The V end was cut by 6 bases, the J end by 3 bases, with 9 bases between. CDR3 DNA: TGTGCCAGCAGCTTGGACAGCTACGAGCAGTACTTC. Protein: CASSLDSYEQYF. Variable domain in full (rest from reference TRBV2 and TRBJ2-7): EPEVTQTPSHQVTQMGQEVILRCVPISNHLYFYWYRQILGQKVEFLVSFYNNEISEKSEIFDDQFSVERPDGSNFTLKIRSTKLEDSAMYFCASSLDSYEQYFGPGTRLTVT.

The chain uses TRBV18 and TRBJ2-3; D call uncertain. This CDR3 contains 17 residues. V was clipped by 0 bases and J by 0 bases, with 13 bases between them. Germline V lookup: CDR1 KGHSH, CDR2 LQKENI. In nucleotides, the CDR3 is TGTGCCAGCTCACCACCTAGGTCGCCTCCTAGCACAGATACGCAGTATTTT. It encodes CASSPPRSPPSTDTQYF.

This chain connects TRBV6-1 to TRBJ2-3; perhaps TRBD2 as D (6 bases). V was pared by 0 bases and J by 0 bases, with 10 bases between. Germline CDR1 MNHNS, CDR2 SASEGT. This CDR3 comprises 16 residues. This CDR3 reads CASSEAEGTSTDTQYF. The CDR3 DNA is TGTGCCAGCAGTGAAGCGGAGGGCACTAGCACAGATACGCAGTATTTT.

This CDR3 reads CASGQNPGTPYEQYF. For the CDR3, the DNA is TGTGCTAGTGGTCAGAACCCCGGGACTCCCTACGAGCAGTACTTC. The V gene is TRBV12-5, the J gene TRBJ2-7; weak D call: TRBD2 (6 bases). Looked up from germline, CDR1 is LGHNT and CDR2 is FRNRAP. V lost 5 bases, J lost 2 bases, and 16 bases lay in between. There are 15 residues in the CDR3.

V gene TRBV20-1 combines with J gene TRBJ2-7; D remains unclear. Trimming stripped 7 bases from V and 0 bases from J, with 7 bases between. CDR1 is DFQATT and CDR2 is SNEGSKA in the germline V gene (reference sequence). The CDR3 has 11 amino acids. The CDR3 is CSVGSSYEQYF. CDR3 DNA: TGCAGTGTTGGCAGCTCCTACGAGCAGTACTTC.

The gene calls are TRBV7-9 and TRBJ2-7, with D unclear. Per the germline V gene, CDR1 is SEHNR and CDR2 is FQNEAQ (reference sequence). V was trimmed by 1 base and J by 7 bases, leaving 5 bases between them. The CDR3 loop spans 11 amino acids. CDR3 nucleotide sequence: TGTGCCAGCAGCTTAGAGTATGAGCAGTACTTC. Protein: CASSLEYEQYF.

The CDR3 nucleotides are TGTGCCAGCAGCTTAACGTACACAGATACGCAGTATTTT. It is translated as CASSLTYTDTQYF. The V call is TRBV7-3, the J call TRBJ2-3; D unresolved. Germline V gene lookup returns CDR1 SGHTA and CDR2 FQGTGA. Trimming left V 0 bases short and J 2 bases short, with 3 bases between. The CDR3 covers 13 residues.

The chain has TRBV5-1 and TRBJ2-1, with a tentative D call TRBD1 (6 bases). The germline V gene has CDR1 SGHRS and CDR2 YFSETQ. The CDR3 runs 16 residues. V gave up 4 bases and J gave up 5 bases, with 19 bases separating them. Here the CDR3 reads CASSPKTGPRNNEQFF. CDR3 sequence (DNA): TGCGCCAGCAGCCCAAAAACAGGGCCCCGAAACAATGAGCAGTTCTTC.

This clone was seen only a few times. The chain joins TRBV6-5 to TRBJ2-5; 10 positions match TRBD2. V lost 5 bases, J lost 2 bases, and 2 bases stayed unmatched. Germline CDR1 MNHEY, CDR2 SVGAGI. There are 14 residues in the CDR3. CDR3 in DNA: TGTGCCAGCAGTCGTAGCGGGGGGCAAGAGACCCAGTACTTC. Its translation: CASSRSGGQETQYF.